This record concerns one T cell receptor (beta chain) sequence. The antigen is undetermined. The sample comes from a study of vaccination effects on CD4 cells after COVID-19. At the level of the study: Culturing of more than 1.5 million PBMC per well took place with about 9 IU/ml IL-2 and around 10 ug/ml peptides.

The germline gives CDR1 LNHDA, CDR2 SQIVND (reference sequence). V lost 1 base, J lost 5 bases, and 11 bases lay in between. This CDR3 is 15 amino acids long. Clones were read by immunoSEQ multiplex PCR, and TCRdb kept only the in-frame ones, dropping some. The data show approximately 30,000 clones, approximately 65% seen once. Investigators separated out CD4+ T cells once around eleven days of culture had passed. Sample: CD4+ T cells from PBMCs cultured without peptide, taken before COVID-19 vaccination. The J gene is TRBJ2-2, the V gene TRBV19; D assignment may be TRBD1 or TRBD2 (6 bases each). The source of this sequence is a human donor who received a COVID-19 vaccine. The CDR3 loop is CASSIGGAPTGELFF. DNA for the CDR3: TGTGCCAGTAGTATAGGGGGGGCGCCTACCGGGGAGCTGTTTTTT.